These 10 T cell receptor beta chains originate from one sample sequenced in a study of T-cell reconstitution after alpha-beta-depleted transplantation in children. Unique molecular identifiers tagged the TCRbeta library. TCRdb recomputed calls from the PCR reads with MiXCR, one row per CDR3 protein. The sample has roughly 82,000 distinct CDR3 sequences, roughly an eighth seen once; the top ten hold 27%. Material: PBMCs, mostly from graft donor cells, obtained 180 days after TCRalphabeta/CD19-depleted stem cell transplant. The source of these receptors is a male patient aged 2-15 years who had a stem cell transplant for acute lymphoblastic leukemia, so the T cells may come from the graft donor.

This chain connects TRBV9 to TRBJ2-6; possibly TRBD1 or TRBD2 for D (6 bases each). The CDR3 is made up of 18 amino acids. V lost 4 bases to trimming and J lost 0 bases, with 17 bases between them. Germline CDR1 reads SGDLS; CDR2 reads YYNGEE. The CDR3 coding sequence is TGTGCCAGCAGCCCACGAAGGGGGGAGAACTCTGGGGCCAACGTCCTGACTTTC. It encodes CASSPRRGENSGANVLTF.

The chain has TRBV12-3 or TRBV12-4 and TRBJ2-2; 8 nucleotides match TRBD2. V gave up 6 bases and J gave up 5 bases; unmatched junction bases: 8. The CDR3 covers 15 residues. The CDR3 DNA reads TGTGCCAGCAGCCCAGCGGGAGAGCAAACCGGGGAGCTGTTTTTT. Translating it yields CASSPAGEQTGELFF.

The table lists this clonotype with many counts. J is TRBJ2-2 and V is TRBV7-7; 7 nucleotides match TRBD1. This CDR3 has 14 amino acids. Germline-derived CDR1 and CDR2 are SSHAT and FNYEAQ (reference sequence). The ends lost 1 base at V and 4 bases at J; junction bases unmatched: 0. CDR3 nucleotide sequence: TGTGCCAGCAGCTTAGACAGGGGCACCGGGGAGCTGTTTTTT. This gives the protein CASSLDRGTGELFF.

This clonotype showed up just a few times. The junction shows a germline mismatch at one end, possibly a read error. The gene calls are TRBV7-7 and TRBJ2-5, with 14 bases identical to TRBD2. Germline CDR1 is SSHAT and CDR2 is FNYEAQ (reference sequence). This CDR3 region has 16 residues. In nucleotides, the CDR3 is TGTGCTAGCAGCCCATGGACTAGCGGGAGGAAGGAGACCCAGTACTTC. Amino acids: CASSPWTSGRKETQYF.

The J gene is TRBJ2-7, the V gene TRBV5-6; 7 bases agree with TRBD1. V shed 8 bases, J shed 3 bases, and the junction held 20 bases outside the gene matches. The CDR3 has 17 residues. Germline CDR1 and CDR2: SGHDT and YYEEEE. The CDR3 nucleotides are TGTGCCAGGAGCCTAGGGCCCCCCGGGACAGTAGGCTACGAGCAGTACTTC. Translated: CARSLGPPGTVGYEQYF.

The sample holds a few counts of this clonotype. V usage is TRBV28 and J usage is TRBJ1-6, with D maybe TRBD1 (5 bases). The germline V and J ends were trimmed by 6 bases and 5 bases, with 17 bases remaining between them. Germline V gives CDR1 MDHEN, CDR2 SYDVKM. The CDR3 totals 16 residues. The CDR3 here is CASSPGGGSHNSPLHF. The CDR3 nucleotides read TGTGCCAGCAGCCCTGGGGGAGGGTCGCATAATTCACCCCTCCACTTT.

CDR3 residues: CASSPWTGRAEAFF. CDR3 bases: TGTGCCAGCAGTCCGTGGACAGGGAGGGCTGAAGCTTTCTTT. V and J are TRBV27 and TRBJ1-1, with 8 bases fitting TRBD1. V was pared by 5 bases and J by 6 bases, with 8 bases of the junction left unmatched. Germline CDR1 MNHEY, CDR2 SMNVEV (reference sequence). The CDR3 has 14 residues.

This clonotype was picked up a small number of times. The V gene is TRBV10-1, the J gene TRBJ2-7; TRBD1 matches 7 bases. The V and J ends lost 5 bases and 9 bases, in that order; junction bases with no gene match: 13. The germline CDR1 and CDR2 sequences are WNHNN and SYGVQD (reference sequence). This CDR3 spans 14 amino acids. DNA of the CDR3: TGCGCCAGCAGTCCAGGGGGAAGGAACGACGGGCAGTACTTC. Translation gives CASSPGGRNDGQYF.

The V and J genes are TRBV5-1 and TRBJ2-5, with TRBD1 matching 11 bases. Germline CDR1 is SGHRS and CDR2 is YFSETQ. With V trimmed by 4 bases and J by 6 bases, 14 bases remained unmatched. The CDR3 contains 17 residues. This CDR3 reads CASSPNLGTGGLKTQYF. The CDR3 DNA sequence: TGCGCCAGCAGCCCCAACCTCGGGACAGGGGGTTTAAAGACCCAGTACTTC.

The CDR3 DNA is TGTGCCAGCAGCACGGAAAGGGTGGCCACAGATACGCAGTATTTT. Translating gives CASSTERVATDTQYF. This sequence joins TRBV6-1 and TRBJ2-3, with D uncertain. Germline V gene lookup returns CDR1 MNHNS and CDR2 SASEGT. There are 15 residues in the CDR3. V was pared by 6 bases and J by 2 bases, with 15 bases between.